This T cell receptor beta chain was recorded in a study of T-cell memory formation after mild COVID-19. For the study at large: In these data, TCR clusters were largely donor specific.

CDR1 and CDR2 (germline): DFQATT, SNEGSKA (reference sequence). CDR3 length equals 15 residues. Trimming stripped 3 bases from V and 3 bases from J, with 15 bases between. TCRdb re-analysed the 5' RACE reads in MiXCR, keeping a single row per CDR3 protein. This table holds about 190,000 distinct CDR3 sequences, 10% to 13% found once. The chain is built from TRBV20-1 and TRBJ1-3; D is ambiguous. The source is a man aged 18 to 30 who had mild COVID-19 (a few samples of this study predate the infection). Cell type and time point are not known. Sequencing was performed on PBMCs or a T cell subset sorted from them (not recorded which). The CDR3 coding sequence is TGCAGTGCTAGTGGGAGTAATAATCTTGGAAACACCATATATTTT. Amino acids: CSASGSNNLGNTIYF.